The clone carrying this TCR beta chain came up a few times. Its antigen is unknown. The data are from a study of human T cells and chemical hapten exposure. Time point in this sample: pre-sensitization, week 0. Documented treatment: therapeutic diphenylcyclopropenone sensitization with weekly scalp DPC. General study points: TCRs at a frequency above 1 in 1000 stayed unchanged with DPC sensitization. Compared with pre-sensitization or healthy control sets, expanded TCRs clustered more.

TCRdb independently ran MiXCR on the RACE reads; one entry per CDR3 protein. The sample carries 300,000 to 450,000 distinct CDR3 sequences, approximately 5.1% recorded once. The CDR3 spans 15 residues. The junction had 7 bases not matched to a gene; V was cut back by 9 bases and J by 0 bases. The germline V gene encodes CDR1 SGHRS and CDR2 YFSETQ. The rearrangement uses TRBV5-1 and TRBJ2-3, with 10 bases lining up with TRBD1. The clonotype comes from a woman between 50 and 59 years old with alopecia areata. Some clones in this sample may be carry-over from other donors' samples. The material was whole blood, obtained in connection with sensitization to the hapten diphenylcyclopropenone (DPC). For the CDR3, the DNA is TGCGCCACCGCGAGACAGGGGGCAAGCACAGATACGCAGTATTTT. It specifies CATARQGASTDTQYF.